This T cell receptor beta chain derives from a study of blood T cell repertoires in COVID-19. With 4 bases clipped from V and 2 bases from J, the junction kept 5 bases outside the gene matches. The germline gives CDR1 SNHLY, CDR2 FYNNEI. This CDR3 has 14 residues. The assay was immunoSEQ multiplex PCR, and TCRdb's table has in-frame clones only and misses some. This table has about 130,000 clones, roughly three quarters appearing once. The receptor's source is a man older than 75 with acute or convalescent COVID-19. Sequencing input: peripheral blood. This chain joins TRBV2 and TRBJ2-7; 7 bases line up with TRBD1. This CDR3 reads CASSGGTDPYEQYF. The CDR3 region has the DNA TGTGCCAGCAGTGGAGGGACAGATCCCTACGAGCAGTACTTC.